The rows below give T cell receptor beta chains drawn from one sample of a study of blood T cell repertoires in COVID-19. Produced via immunoSEQ multiplex PCR; TCRdb's table is partial and in-frame only. The sample holds around 250,000 clones; roughly 88% are singletons and the top ten take 5.5% to 6.5%. Sequencing was done on a sample of peripheral blood. The receptor set was obtained from a woman older than 75 with COVID-19, enrolled during active disease. Both conserved end residues are part of each CDR3. The order of the fields is V gene, D gene, J gene, clone size, CDR3 DNA, CDR3 protein. D genes are given only for firm matches. Clone size is not always given. Where it is, it says once, few, many or a class for expanded clones.

TRBV5-6	.	TRBJ1-6	.	TGTGCCAGCAGTCTAACTGGACAGAGTAGCTCCTATAATTCACCCCTCCACTTT	CASSLTGQSSSYNSPLHF
TRBV15	.	TRBJ2-1	once	TGTGCCACCAGCAGAGACATTACGGGACACTCAAGGGTCTTC	CATSRDITGHSRVF
TRBV24-1	TRBD2	TRBJ2-2	.	TGTGCCACCAGTGAGATACCGGGGACTAGGAACACCGGGGAGCTGTTTTTT	CATSEIPGTRNTGELFF
TRBV3-1/TRBV3-2	TRBD1	TRBJ2-1	.	TGTGCCAGCAGCGACCGGGACAGGGGGCATAATGAGCAGTTCTTC	CASSDRDRGHNEQFF
TRBV7-2	.	TRBJ1-3	few	TGTGCCAGCAGCTTGGGAGGTTCTGGAAACACCATATATTTT	CASSLGGSGNTIYF
TRBV6-1	.	TRBJ2-4	.	TGTGCCAGCAGTGAAAGCGGAAGAAACATTCAGTACTTC	CASSESGRNIQYF
TRBV7-2	.	TRBJ1-5	.	TGTGCCAGCAGCCCAAGACAGGATAGCAATCAGCCCCAGCATTTT	CASSPRQDSNQPQHF
TRBV19	TRBD1	TRBJ1-4	.	TGTGCCAGTCGGTTCCGGGACAGGGATGAAAAACTGTTTTTT	CASRFRDRDEKLFF
TRBV5-4	.	TRBJ1-2	.	TGTGCCAGCAGCTCTAACAGGGCCTCGCGATATGGCTACACCTTC	CASSSNRASRYGYTF
TRBV5-1	.	TRBJ1-1	.	TGCGCCAGCAGTCCCGGGACTCTCAGCAGGAACACTGAAGCTTTCTTT	CASSPGTLSRNTEAFF
TRBV7-8	.	TRBJ2-2	.	TGTGCCAGCGGGGGGGGGCTTGGCACCGGGGAGCTGTTTTTT	CASGGGLGTGELFF
TRBV4-1	.	TRBJ1-1	.	TGCGCCAGCAGCCAAGACTGGGGGGAGGGCACTGAAGCTTTCTTT	CASSQDWGEGTEAFF
TRBV5-1	TRBD1	TRBJ1-4	.	TGCGCCAGCAGCTTGATGTTCGGAGGGACAGGGGGAAATGAAAAACTGTTTTTT	CASSLMFGGTGGNEKLFF
TRBV7-8	.	TRBJ2-7	.	TGTGCCAGCAGCGCCACGACAGTTTACGAGCAGTACTTC	CASSATTVYEQYF
TRBV11-2	.	TRBJ2-1	.	TGTGCCAGCAGCCGGGGAGGGGGGTCCTACAATGAGCAGTTCTTC	CASSRGGGSYNEQFF
TRBV7-8	TRBD1	TRBJ1-2	few	TGTGCCAGCCACACGGTGGGAGGACAGGGAGGGTTTGCTGAGGGCTACACCTTC	CASHTVGGQGGFAEGYTF
TRBV3-1/TRBV3-2	.	TRBJ1-1	.	TGTGCCAGTCGGCCTGACAGAAACACTGAAGCTTTCTTT	CASRPDRNTEAFF
TRBV6-4	.	TRBJ1-1	.	TGTGCCAGCAAAAGGGTGGGGGGAGACACTGAAGCTTTCTTT	CASKRVGGDTEAFF